These 16 T cell receptor beta chains came from one sample sequenced in a study of T cells in women clearing cervical HPV infection. Only in-frame clones appear in the TCRdb table, and some are missing; sequencing was by immunoSEQ multiplex PCR. Recorded for this sample: around 37,000 clones. Material for sequencing was blood buffy coat. These receptors all come from a woman aged 18 to 69 with a cervical HPV16 infection that either progressed to CIN3+ or cleared (not recorded which).

The CDR3 loop is CASSPQGAYNSPLFF. The covered CDR3 bases are TGTGCCAGCTCCCCCCAGGGAGCGTATAATTCACCG. This chain connects TRBV18 to TRBJ2-2, with D perhaps being TRBD1 or TRBD2 (5 bases each). The read gets to within 3 residues of the CDR3 end, and the germline J gene fills in the rest. The CDR3 consists of 15 residues. Germline values: CDR1 KGHSH, CDR2 LQKENI. Full variable domain (missing parts from reference TRBV18 and TRBJ2-2): NAGVMQNPRHLVRRRGQEARLRCSPMKGHSHVYWYRQLPEEGLKFMVYLQKENIIDESGMPKERFSAEFPKEGPSILRIQQVVRGDSAAYFCASSPQGAYNSPLFFGEGSRLTVL.

In regard to this clone: The read gets to within 3 residues of the CDR3 end, and the germline J gene fills in the rest. The chain recombines TRBV19 with TRBJ1-2, with D possibly being TRBD1 (5 bases). The CDR3 has 15 residues. CDR1 and CDR2 from the germline V gene are LNHDA and SQIVND (reference sequence). CDR3 DNA, as far as it was read: TGTGCCACCAGATCCCCGGGACTAATATCGGATGAC. This sequence encodes CATRSPGLISDD. The whole CDR3 protein is CATRSPGLISDDYTF.

In regard to this clone: Read coverage stops 3 residues before the CDR3 terminus; the germline J gene supplies the remainder. The chain is built from TRBV7-9 and TRBJ2-2; weak D call: TRBD2 (5 bases). Trimming left V 11 bases short and J 4 bases short, with 14 bases between. The germline gives CDR1 SEHNR, CDR2 FQNEAQ (reference sequence). This CDR3 is 13 amino acids long. The CDR3 sequence: CAGRRAGTGELFF. The part of the CDR3 DNA that was read is TGTGCCGGCCGACGGGCGGGCACCGGGGAG.

In the case of this clone: The missing CDR3 end, 3 residues past where the read stops, is filled in from the germline J gene. The gene calls are TRBV7-2 and TRBJ2-5; TRBD2 matches 7 bases. The CDR3 is 15 amino acids. V dropped 2 bases and J dropped 5; count of bases not matched to a gene: 8. Germline V gene sequence: CDR1 SGHTA, CDR2 FQGNSA. CDR3 DNA (partial): TGTGCCAGCAGCTTATATGCGGGAGTGGGGGAGACC. This codes for CASSLYAGVGET. In full, the CDR3 reads CASSLYAGVGETQYF.

Note on this clone: Coverage ceases 3 residues before the CDR3 finishes, and the germline J gene fills in the end. The chain employs TRBV10-3 and TRBJ2-7; TRBD1 is a possible D gene (6 bases). This CDR3 spans 12 amino acids. The V end lost 2 bases, the J end lost 4 bases, and 6 bases lay between the germline ends. Germline V CDR1 and CDR2: ENHRY, SYGVKD. CDR3 protein: CAISEQGYEQYF. CDR3 DNA (partial): TGTGCCATCAGTGAGCAGGGGTACGAG.

The CDR3 is CASSLMQGQETQYF. Partial CDR3 DNA: TGTGCCAGCAGCTTGATGCAGGGCCAAGAGACC. The chain employs TRBV5-4 and TRBJ2-5; D is perhaps TRBD1 (5 bases). The read ends 3 residues before the CDR3 terminus; that terminus is restored from the germline J gene. In germline, CDR1 is SGHNT, CDR2 YYREEE (reference sequence). Trimming left V 1 base short and J 1 base short, with 8 bases between. This CDR3 has 14 amino acids.

Remarks on this clone: With the read ending 3 residues before the CDR3 end, the germline J gene is used to fill in that end. The same CDR3 also results from other DNA sequences found in this sample. The rearrangement uses TRBV29-1 and TRBJ1-2; 7 positions match TRBD1. The V gene's germline CDR1 is SQVTM and CDR2 ANQGSEA. This CDR3 is built from 14 residues. Losses at the gene ends were 5 bases for V and 2 bases for J; bases not matched to a gene: 8. The CDR3 bases that were read are TGCAGCGTTCGAGGGACAGTAGGGAACTATGGC. Translation gives CSVRGTVGNYG. The whole CDR3 protein is CSVRGTVGNYGYTF.

Regarding this clone: The read ends 3 residues before the CDR3 terminus; that terminus is restored from the germline J gene. V gene TRBV19 combines with J gene TRBJ2-3; a possible D gene is TRBD2 (6 bases). This CDR3 contains 19 residues. Germline V lookup: CDR1 LNHDA, CDR2 SQIVND (reference sequence). V lost 1 base, J lost 2 bases, and 22 bases lay in between. The CDR3 spells CASSIGTLSSARITDTQYF. CDR3 bases read: TGTGCCAGTAGTATAGGGACCCTCTCTAGCGCCCGAATCACAGATACG.

Worth noting for this clone: Read sequence stops 3 residues before the CDR3 end, and the germline J gene provides the missing end. This chain uses TRBV19 with TRBJ2-1; possible D gene TRBD2, 6 bases. The CDR3 extends over 14 amino acids. V was cut by 6 bases and J by 5 bases, with 14 bases left in between. The V gene's germline CDR1 is LNHDA and CDR2 SQIVND (reference sequence). This CDR3 reads CASSRTGGDNEQFF. The CDR3 DNA, read in part, is TGTGCCAGTAGCCGCACGGGCGGGGACAATGAG.

On this clone itself: The CDR3 is cut off 3 residues early in the read; its end comes from the germline J gene. The chain employs TRBV19 and TRBJ2-4; TRBD1 aligns across 7 bases. CDR1 is LNHDA and CDR2 is SQIVND in the germline V gene (reference sequence). The CDR3 spans 16 residues. Partial CDR3 DNA: TGTGCCAGTAGTATAGACCTTCAGACAGGGCTCCGGGGT. This codes for CASSIDLQTGLRG. The CDR3 in full is CASSIDLQTGLRGQYF.

As to this clone: Read coverage stops 3 residues before the CDR3 terminus; the germline J gene supplies the remainder. V is TRBV14 and J is TRBJ2-1; 8 bases line up with TRBD2. CDR3 size: 15 residues. Germline trimming cut 4 bases from V and 1 base from J; bases unmatched to any gene: 3. Per germline, CDR1 SGHDN and CDR2 FVKESK. The DNA read from the CDR3 is TGTGCCAGCAGCCGCGCTAGCGGGTCCTACAATGAG. Translating it yields CASSRASGSYNE. The whole CDR3 protein is CASSRASGSYNEQFF.

A note on this clone: The read falls 3 residues short of the CDR3 end, and the missing part is taken from the germline J gene. This chain uses TRBV7-9 with TRBJ2-7; 7 bases agree with TRBD1. Germline V gives CDR1 SEHNR, CDR2 FQNEAQ (reference sequence). This CDR3 comprises 14 residues. Germline trimming cut 4 bases from V and 3 bases from J; bases unmatched to any gene: 6. CDR3 DNA, as far as it was read: TGTGCCAGCAGCTCAGACAGGGCTAGCTACGAG. Amino acids: CASSSDRASYE. In full, the CDR3 reads CASSSDRASYEQYF.

Comments on this clone: The missing CDR3 end, 3 residues past where the read stops, is filled in from the germline J gene. This chain connects TRBV7-3 to TRBJ2-1, with 11 bases lining up with TRBD2. The CDR3 runs 17 residues. Germline-derived CDR1 and CDR2 are SGHTA and FQGTGA. J gave up 7 bases and V 3 bases, and 11 bases lay outside the gene matches. The covered CDR3 bases are TGTGCCAGCAGCTTTGCCCCCCTAGCGGGGGGTTGGAATGAG. Translated: CASSFAPLAGGWNE. The complete CDR3 reads CASSFAPLAGGWNEQFF.

In the case of this clone: The CDR3 end is not reached by the read, which stops 3 residues before it; the germline J gene fills it in. In the same sample, other DNA sequences code for this CDR3. The rearrangement uses TRBV19 and TRBJ1-3; perhaps TRBD1 as D (5 bases). The CDR3 contains 15 residues. The V gene lost 10 bases and the J gene lost 0 bases, with 16 bases spanning the gap. Germline V lookup: CDR1 LNHDA, CDR2 SQIVND (reference sequence). The CDR3 DNA, read in part, is TGTGCCACAAAGACAGACGCGAACTCTGGAAACACC. It is translated as CATKTDANSGNT. From start to end, the CDR3 is CATKTDANSGNTIYF.

Concerning this clone: The CDR3 extends 3 residues past the end of the read, so its final part is completed from the germline J gene. This chain links TRBV2 with TRBJ2-6, with 8 bases that match TRBD1. The CDR3 runs to 17 residues. Germline loops: CDR1 SNHLY, CDR2 FYNNEI. Trimming at V came to 2 bases and at J to 2 bases, leaving 5 bases not matched to a gene. The DNA read from the CDR3 is TGTGCCAGCAGTGAACGCCGGACAGGGACTGGGGCCAACGTC. Its protein is CASSERRTGTGANV. The complete CDR3 protein is CASSERRTGTGANVLTF.

On this clone: The read finishes 3 residues shy of the CDR3 end, and the germline J gene is used to complete it. This chain joins TRBV4-2 and TRBJ1-2; D is perhaps TRBD1 (5 bases). From germline, CDR1 is LGHNA and CDR2 YNFKEQ. The V gene lost 1 base and the J gene lost 2 bases, with 17 bases spanning the gap. CDR3 length: 17 residues. The CDR3 loop is CASSQGSGGKGNYGYTF. The sequenced part of the CDR3 DNA is TGTGCCAGCAGCCAAGGATCGGGGGGGAAGGGGAACTATGGC.